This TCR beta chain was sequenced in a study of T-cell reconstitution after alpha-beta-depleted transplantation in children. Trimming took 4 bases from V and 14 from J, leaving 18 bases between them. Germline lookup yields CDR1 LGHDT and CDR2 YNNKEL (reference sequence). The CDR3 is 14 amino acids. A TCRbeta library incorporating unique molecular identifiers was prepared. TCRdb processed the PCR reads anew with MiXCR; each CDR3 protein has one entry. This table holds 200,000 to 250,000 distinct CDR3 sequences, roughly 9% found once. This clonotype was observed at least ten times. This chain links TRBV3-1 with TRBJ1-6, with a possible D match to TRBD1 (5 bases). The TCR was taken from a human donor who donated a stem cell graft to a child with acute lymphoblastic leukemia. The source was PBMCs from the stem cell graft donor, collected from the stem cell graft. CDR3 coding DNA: TGTGCCAGCAGCCCCCCGGGGGTTCAATTCACCCTCCACTTT. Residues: CASSPPGVQFTLHF.